Listed below are T cell receptor beta chains from one sample, sequenced in a study of shared clonotypes between healthy human individuals. Profiling relied on immunoSEQ multiplex PCR, and the TCRdb table lists in-frame clones only, not all of them. Of roughly 2.2 million clones in the sample, under 95% are singletons; the top ten hold more than 0.35%. Sequences were obtained from naive CD4+ T cells from PBMCs. The source of these receptors is a man aged 18 to 30 in good health. Some clones in this sample may be carry-over from other donors' samples. The CDR3 runs from the conserved cysteine through the conserved F or W. The order of the fields is V gene, J gene, D gene, clone size, CDR3 DNA, CDR3 protein. A D gene is named only where the DNA matches it firmly. A row's size may be missing; if present it is once, few, many or a size class.

TRBV5-6	TRBJ1-1	.	.	TGTGCCAGCAGCTTGGGAGCTAGAAGGACTGAAGCTTTCTTT	CASSLGARRTEAFF
TRBV5-4	TRBJ1-3	.	.	TGTGCCAGCAGCCCTGCAGGGCCCCCTGGAAACACCATATATTTT	CASSPAGPPGNTIYF
TRBV7-9	TRBJ2-1	TRBD2	.	TGTGCCAGCAGCCTGGGACTAGCGGACTACAATGAGCAGTTCTTC	CASSLGLADYNEQFF
TRBV7-2	TRBJ1-2	.	once	TGTGCCAGCAGCTTAGTTGGGGGGGCGGCCTCCTATGGCTACACCTTC	CASSLVGGAASYGYTF
TRBV20-1	TRBJ2-7	.	.	TGCGGGTGTGGGTTTGGCTACGAGCAGTACTTC	CGCGFGYEQYF
TRBV6-6	TRBJ2-7	.	.	TGTGCCAGCAGACCCCGACAGTACGAGCAGTACTTC	CASRPRQYEQYF
TRBV6-1	TRBJ2-5	TRBD1	.	TGTGCCAGCGGTAGACAGGGAAAAGTTGGAGAGACCCAGTACTTC	CASGRQGKVGETQYF
TRBV11-2	TRBJ2-7	.	.	TGTGCCAGCAGCTTATCCGTGGGGCGCGAGCAGTACTTC	CASSLSVGREQYF
TRBV5-6	TRBJ2-3	.	.	TGTGCCAGCAGCTTGGAGGTGGGAGGAATCACAGATACGCAGTATTTT	CASSLEVGGITDTQYF
TRBV7-9	TRBJ1-4	.	.	TGTGCCAGCAGCCCCGTGGGGGGGTGGTCGGATAATGAAAAACTGTTTTTT	CASSPVGGWSDNEKLFF
TRBV2	TRBJ2-5	.	.	TGTGCCAGCAGCGGGACTCCCCGGGGGACCCAGTACTTC	CASSGTPRGTQYF
TRBV12-5	TRBJ2-3	.	.	TGTGCTAGTGGTTTGGCCCCCGGGTCCGTTAGCACAGATACGCAGTATTTT	CASGLAPGSVSTDTQYF
TRBV10-3	TRBJ1-1	.	.	TGTGCCATCAGTGATCGACAGGTGAACACTGAAGCTTTCTTT	CAISDRQVNTEAFF
TRBV5-4	TRBJ2-2	.	.	TGTGCCAGCAGCTCGGGCCTCACCACGAACACCGGGGAGCTGTTTTTT	CASSSGLTTNTGELFF
TRBV28	TRBJ2-7	.	.	TGTGCCAGCAGTCCCCGGGGCGGTGCCTACGAGCAGTACTTC	CASSPRGGAYEQYF
TRBV19	TRBJ2-2	.	.	TGTGCCAGTAACCTGGGAACCGGGGAGCTGTTTTTT	CASNLGTGELFF
TRBV5-6	TRBJ2-7	.	.	TGTGCCAGCAGCTCAAGGGGCTCCTACGAGCAGTACTTC	CASSSRGSYEQYF
TRBV18	TRBJ1-4	.	.	TGTGCCAGCTCACCCACCCGAGGGCCCACAAATGAAAAACTGTTTTTT	CASSPTRGPTNEKLFF
TRBV4-3	TRBJ1-4	.	.	TGCGCCAGCAGCCAAGATTCCGATGGTGGGAATGAAAAACTGTTTTTT	CASSQDSDGGNEKLFF
TRBV30	TRBJ2-6	TRBD1	.	TGTGCCTGTCCGACAGGGTGGGGCTCTGGGGCCAACGTCCTGACTTTC	CACPTGWGSGANVLTF
TRBV28	TRBJ1-1	TRBD1	.	TGTGCCAGCAGCCGTCACAGGGGGGGGGAAATAAACACTGAAGCTTTCTTT	CASSRHRGGEINTEAFF
TRBV19	TRBJ2-4	.	.	TGTGCCAGTAGTATACAACAGAAAAACATTCAGTACTTC	CASSIQQKNIQYF
TRBV6-6	TRBJ1-1	.	.	TGTGCCAGCACCGCGGGCAGGTCATCGGGGTCTTTCTTT	CASTAGRSSGSFF
TRBV7-2	TRBJ2-5	TRBD2	.	TGTGCCAGCAGCTTTCAGCGGGGCGAAGAGACCCAGTACTTC	CASSFQRGEETQYF
TRBV15	TRBJ2-2	.	few	TGTGCCACCAGCAGAGAGTCCGGGGAGCTGTTTTTT	CATSRESGELFF
TRBV7-3	TRBJ2-3	.	.	TGTGCCAGCAGCCCTCCGGGAACAGATACGCAGTATTTT	CASSPPGTDTQYF
TRBV5-8	TRBJ2-7	.	.	TGTGCCAGCAGCTTGCTGTCCTCCTACGAGCAGTACTTC	CASSLLSSYEQYF
TRBV7-9	TRBJ1-3	.	.	TGTGCCAGCAGCTCGCAGGGGTGGGGAAACACCATATATTTT	CASSSQGWGNTIYF
TRBV4-1	TRBJ1-5	.	.	TGCGCCAGCAGTCCAACGACTCTAAGGGGGAATCAGCCCCAGCATTTT	CASSPTTLRGNQPQHF
TRBV20-1	TRBJ2-7	.	.	TGCAGTGCCAACTACGAGCAGTACTTC	CSANYEQYF